A single T cell receptor (beta chain) is shown here with its context. The entry originates in a study of blood T cell repertoires in COVID-19. Study summary: The United States, Italy and Spain were the sources of the acute and convalescent COVID-19 samples. Sources were T cells, B-cell-depleted T cells, or PBMCs; the material itself was cDNA or gDNA.

The authors' processing: From reference gene primer amplification, estimates of nucleated cell counts were derived. TCRdb keeps only in-frame clones here, not all; method: immunoSEQ multiplex PCR. V and J calls and clone size are those listed in that table; D and trimming were worked out from the DNA. Of roughly 200,000 clones listed, 85% are singletons. The germline gives CDR1 SGHRS, CDR2 YFSETQ. With V trimmed by 1 base and J by 3 bases, 2 bases remained unmatched. CDR3 length: 15 amino acids. The chain employs TRBV5-1 and TRBJ2-3; 10 bases agree with TRBD2. Sequencing used peripheral blood. The clonotype originates from a woman aged 60-75 years with acute or convalescent COVID-19. The CDR3 DNA is TGCGCCAGCAGCTTGCCACTAGCGGGAACAGATACGCAGTATTTT. Amino acids: CASSLPLAGTDTQYF.